This T cell receptor beta chain was found in a study of blood T cell repertoires in COVID-19. Study at large: T cells, B-cell-depleted T cells, or PBMCs provided the cDNA or gDNA that served as material.

In the authors' workflow: Estimation of nucleated cell counts relied on the amplification of reference gene primers. TCRdb keeps only in-frame clones here, not all; method: immunoSEQ multiplex PCR. Clonal size and the V and J genes are those of that table, whereas D and trimming came from the DNA. The sample contains 150,000 to 200,000 clones, about 85% of which appear only once. Germline V CDR1 and CDR2: MNHEY, SVGAGI. The length of the CDR3 is 13 residues. The V gene lost 4 bases and the J gene lost 4 bases, with 10 bases spanning the gap. This clonotype originated in a human donor with acute or convalescent COVID-19. The donor label of this sample is uncertain. The sample was peripheral blood. V and J are TRBV6-5 and TRBJ1-1; the D gene is possibly TRBD1 (5 bases). CDR3 sequence: CASSSLRVTEAFF. The CDR3 coding sequence is TGTGCCAGCAGTTCCCTCAGGGTCACTGAAGCTTTCTTT.